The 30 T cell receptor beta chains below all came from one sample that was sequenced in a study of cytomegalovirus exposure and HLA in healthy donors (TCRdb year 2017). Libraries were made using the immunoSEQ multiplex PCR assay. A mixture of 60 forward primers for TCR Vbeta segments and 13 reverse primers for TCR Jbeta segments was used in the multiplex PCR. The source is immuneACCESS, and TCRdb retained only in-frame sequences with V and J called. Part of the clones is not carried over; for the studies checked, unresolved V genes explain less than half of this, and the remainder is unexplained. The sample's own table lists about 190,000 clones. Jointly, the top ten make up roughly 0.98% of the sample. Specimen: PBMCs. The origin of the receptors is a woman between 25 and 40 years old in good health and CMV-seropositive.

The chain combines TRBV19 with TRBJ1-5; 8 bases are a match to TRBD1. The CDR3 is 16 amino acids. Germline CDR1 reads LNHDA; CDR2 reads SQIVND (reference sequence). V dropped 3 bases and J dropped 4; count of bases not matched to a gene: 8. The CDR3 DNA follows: TGTGCCAGTAGTATGAATTGGGACAGGAGGAATCAGCCCCAGCATTTT. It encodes CASSMNWDRRNQPQHF.

Here the CDR3 reads CASSFDDRGTYEQYF. The DNA for the CDR3 is TGTGCCAGCAGCTTTGATGACAGGGGGACCTACGAGCAGTACTTC. The rearrangement uses TRBV11-2 and TRBJ2-7; TRBD1 matches 9 bases. The CDR3 has 15 residues. The germline gives CDR1 SGHAT, CDR2 FQNNGV. With 3 bases clipped from V and 2 bases from J, the junction kept 5 bases outside the gene matches.

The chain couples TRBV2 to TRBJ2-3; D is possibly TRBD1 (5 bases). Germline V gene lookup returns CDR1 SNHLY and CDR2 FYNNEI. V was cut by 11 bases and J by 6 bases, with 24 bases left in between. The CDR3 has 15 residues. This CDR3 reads CASAEQAGTLDTQYF. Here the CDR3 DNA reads TGTGCCTCCGCGGAACAGGCTGGAACACTGGATACGCAGTATTTT.

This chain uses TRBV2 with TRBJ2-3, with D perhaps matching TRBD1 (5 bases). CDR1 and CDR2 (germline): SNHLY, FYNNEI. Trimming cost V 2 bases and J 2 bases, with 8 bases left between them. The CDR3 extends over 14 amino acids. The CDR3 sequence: CASSELDNTDTQYF. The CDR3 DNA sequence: TGTGCCAGCAGTGAATTGGACAACACAGATACGCAGTATTTT. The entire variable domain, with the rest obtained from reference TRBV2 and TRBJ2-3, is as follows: EPEVTQTPSHQVTQMGQEVILRCVPISNHLYFYWYRQILGQKVEFLVSFYNNEISEKSEIFDDQFSVERPDGSNFTLKIRSTKLEDSAMYFCASSELDNTDTQYFGPGTRLTVL.

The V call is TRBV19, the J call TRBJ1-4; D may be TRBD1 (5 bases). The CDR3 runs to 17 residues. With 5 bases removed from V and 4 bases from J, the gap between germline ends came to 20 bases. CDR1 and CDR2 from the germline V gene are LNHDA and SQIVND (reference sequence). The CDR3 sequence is CASSQTGEPMDNEKLFF. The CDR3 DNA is TGTGCCAGTAGTCAAACGGGGGAACCCATGGATAATGAAAAACTGTTTTTT.

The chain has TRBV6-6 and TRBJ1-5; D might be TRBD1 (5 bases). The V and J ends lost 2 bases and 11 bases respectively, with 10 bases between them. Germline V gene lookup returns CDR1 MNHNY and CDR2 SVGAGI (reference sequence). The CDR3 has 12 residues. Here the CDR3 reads CASSYGGYAQHF. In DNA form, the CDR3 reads TGTGCCAGCAGTTACGGGGGGTATGCCCAGCATTTT.

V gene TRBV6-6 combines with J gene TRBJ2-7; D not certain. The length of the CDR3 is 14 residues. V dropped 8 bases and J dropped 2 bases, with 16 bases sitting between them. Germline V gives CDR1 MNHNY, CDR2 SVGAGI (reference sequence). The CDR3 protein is CASGHPSLPYEQYF. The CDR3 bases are TGTGCCAGCGGCCACCCCTCCTTACCCTACGAGCAGTACTTC.

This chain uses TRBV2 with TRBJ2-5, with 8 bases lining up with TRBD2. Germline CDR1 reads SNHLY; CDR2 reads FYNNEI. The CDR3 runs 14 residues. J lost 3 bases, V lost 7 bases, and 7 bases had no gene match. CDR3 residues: CASTLTSAEETQYF. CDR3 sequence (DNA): TGTGCCAGCACTCTGACTAGCGCTGAAGAGACCCAGTACTTC.

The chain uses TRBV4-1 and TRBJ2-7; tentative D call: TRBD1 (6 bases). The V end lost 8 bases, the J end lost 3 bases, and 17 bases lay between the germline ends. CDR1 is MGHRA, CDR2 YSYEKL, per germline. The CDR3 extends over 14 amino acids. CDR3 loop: CASRAPGQYYEQYF. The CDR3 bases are TGCGCCAGCCGAGCACCGGGACAATACTACGAGCAGTACTTC.

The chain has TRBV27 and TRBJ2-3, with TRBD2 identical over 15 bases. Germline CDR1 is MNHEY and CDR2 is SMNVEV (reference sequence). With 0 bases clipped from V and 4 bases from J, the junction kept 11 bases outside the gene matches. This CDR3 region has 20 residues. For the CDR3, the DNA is TGTGCCAGCAGTTTATCCCTCGGACTAGCGGGGGGGCGTTTCTCAGATACGCAGTATTTT. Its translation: CASSLSLGLAGGRFSDTQYF.

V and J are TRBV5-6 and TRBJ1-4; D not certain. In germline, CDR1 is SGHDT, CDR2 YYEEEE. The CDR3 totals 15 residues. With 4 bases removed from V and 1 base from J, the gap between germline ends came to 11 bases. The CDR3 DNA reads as TGTGCCAGCAGCCCGGACGGGGTAACTAATGAAAAACTGTTTTTT. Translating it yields CASSPDGVTNEKLFF.

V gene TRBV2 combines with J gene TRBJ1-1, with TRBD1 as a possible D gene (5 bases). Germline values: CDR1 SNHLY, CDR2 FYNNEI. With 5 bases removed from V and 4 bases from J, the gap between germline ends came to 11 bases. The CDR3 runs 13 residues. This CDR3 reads CASSLSGGTEAFF. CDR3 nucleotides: TGTGCCAGCAGTTTATCCGGGGGCACTGAAGCTTTCTTT.

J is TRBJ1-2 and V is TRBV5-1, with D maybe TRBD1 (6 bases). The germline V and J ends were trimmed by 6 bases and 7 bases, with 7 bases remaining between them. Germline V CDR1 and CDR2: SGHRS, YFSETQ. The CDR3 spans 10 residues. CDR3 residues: CASMGAGYTF. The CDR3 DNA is TGCGCCAGCATGGGGGCTGGCTACACCTTC.

CDR3 sequence (DNA): TGTGCCAGCAGTTACTCAGAGGTTCAGAACGAGCAGTACTTC. Residues: CASSYSEVQNEQYF. V gene TRBV6-5 combines with J gene TRBJ2-5; D uncertain. The end of the DNA aligns better with TRBJ2-7, so the J call may be wrong. Germline values: CDR1 MNHEY, CDR2 SVGAGI. The CDR3 has 14 residues.

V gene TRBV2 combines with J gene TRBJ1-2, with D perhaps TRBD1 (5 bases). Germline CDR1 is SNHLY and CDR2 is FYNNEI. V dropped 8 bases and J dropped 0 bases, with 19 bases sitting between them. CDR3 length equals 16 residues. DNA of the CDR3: TGTGCCAGCTTCCCACACAGGCAGGCCACTAACTATGGCTACACCTTC. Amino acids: CASFPHRQATNYGYTF.

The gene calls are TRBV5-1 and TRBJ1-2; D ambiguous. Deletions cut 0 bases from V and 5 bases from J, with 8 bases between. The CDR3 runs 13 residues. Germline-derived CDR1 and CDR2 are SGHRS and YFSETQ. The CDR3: CASSLAPEYGYTF. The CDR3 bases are TGCGCCAGCAGCTTGGCACCGGAGTATGGCTACACCTTC. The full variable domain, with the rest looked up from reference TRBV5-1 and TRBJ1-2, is KAGVTQTPRYLIKTRGQQVTLSCSPISGHRSVSWYQQTPGQGLQFLFEYFSETQRNKGNFPGRFSGRQFSNSRSEMNVSTLELGDSALYLCASSLAPEYGYTFGSGTRLTVV.

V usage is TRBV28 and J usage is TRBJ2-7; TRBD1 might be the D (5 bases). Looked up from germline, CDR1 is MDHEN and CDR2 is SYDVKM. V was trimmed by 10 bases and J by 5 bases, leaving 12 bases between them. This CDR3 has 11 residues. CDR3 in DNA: TGTGCCACCCTGGGGCGAGACGAGCAGTACTTC. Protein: CATLGRDEQYF.

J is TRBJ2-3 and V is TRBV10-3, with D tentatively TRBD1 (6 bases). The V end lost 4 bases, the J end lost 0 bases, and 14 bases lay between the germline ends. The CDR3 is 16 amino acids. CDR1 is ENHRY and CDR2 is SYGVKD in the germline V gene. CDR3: CAISVGHPGSTDTQYF. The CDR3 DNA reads TGTGCCATCAGTGTGGGACACCCCGGGAGCACAGATACGCAGTATTTT.

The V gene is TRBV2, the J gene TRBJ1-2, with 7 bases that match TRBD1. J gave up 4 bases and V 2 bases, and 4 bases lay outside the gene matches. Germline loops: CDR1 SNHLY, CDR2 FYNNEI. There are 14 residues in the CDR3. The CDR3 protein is CASSETGQLYGYTF. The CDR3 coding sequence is TGTGCCAGCAGTGAAACGGGACAGCTCTATGGCTACACCTTC.

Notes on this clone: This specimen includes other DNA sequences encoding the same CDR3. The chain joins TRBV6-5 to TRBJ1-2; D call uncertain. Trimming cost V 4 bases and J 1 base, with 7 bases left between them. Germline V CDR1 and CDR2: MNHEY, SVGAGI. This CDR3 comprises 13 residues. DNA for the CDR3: TGTGCCAGCAGTTCGGGGTTTAACTATGGCTACACCTTC. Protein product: CASSSGFNYGYTF.

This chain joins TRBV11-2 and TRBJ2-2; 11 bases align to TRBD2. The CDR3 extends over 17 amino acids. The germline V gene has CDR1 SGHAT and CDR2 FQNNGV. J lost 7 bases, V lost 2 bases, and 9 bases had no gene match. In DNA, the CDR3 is TGTGCCAGCAGCTTATGGGCACTAGCGGGAGCGATCGGGGAGCTGTTTTTT. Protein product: CASSLWALAGAIGELFF.

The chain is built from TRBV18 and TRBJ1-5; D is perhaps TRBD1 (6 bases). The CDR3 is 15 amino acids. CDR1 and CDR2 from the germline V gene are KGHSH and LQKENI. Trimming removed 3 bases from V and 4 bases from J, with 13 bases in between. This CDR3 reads CASSPSDSRNQPQHF. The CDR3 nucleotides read TGTGCCAGCTCACCCTCGGACAGTCGGAATCAGCCCCAGCATTTT.

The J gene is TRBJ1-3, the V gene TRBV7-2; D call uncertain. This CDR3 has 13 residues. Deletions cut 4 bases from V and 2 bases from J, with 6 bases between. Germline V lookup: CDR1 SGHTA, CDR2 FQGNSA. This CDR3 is CASSSFTGNTIYF. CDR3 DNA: TGTGCCAGCAGCTCTTTTACTGGAAACACCATATATTTT.

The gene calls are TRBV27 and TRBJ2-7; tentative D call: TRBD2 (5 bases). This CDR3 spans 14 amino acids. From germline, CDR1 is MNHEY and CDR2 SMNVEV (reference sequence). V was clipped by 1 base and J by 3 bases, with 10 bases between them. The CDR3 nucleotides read TGTGCCAGCAGTTTATATTACGAGGGCTACGAGCAGTACTTC. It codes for CASSLYYEGYEQYF.

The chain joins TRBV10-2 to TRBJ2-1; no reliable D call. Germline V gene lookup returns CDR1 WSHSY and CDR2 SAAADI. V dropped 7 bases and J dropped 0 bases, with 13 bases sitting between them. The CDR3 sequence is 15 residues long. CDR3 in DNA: TGCGCCAGCAACCCTCTACCGGGCTCCTACAATGAGCAGTTCTTC. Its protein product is CASNPLPGSYNEQFF.

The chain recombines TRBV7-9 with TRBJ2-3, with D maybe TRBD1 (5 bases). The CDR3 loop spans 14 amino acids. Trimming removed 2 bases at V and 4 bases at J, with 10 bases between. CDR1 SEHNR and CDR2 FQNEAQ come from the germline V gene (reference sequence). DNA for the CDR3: TGTGCCAGCAGCTTAATCCAGGGCCCAGATACGCAGTATTTT. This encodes CASSLIQGPDTQYF. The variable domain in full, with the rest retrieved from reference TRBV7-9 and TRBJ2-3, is DTGVSQNPRHKITKRGQNVTFRCDPISEHNRLYWYRQTLGQGPEFLTYFQNEAQLEKSRLLSDRFSAERPKGSFSTLEIQRTEQGDSAMYLCASSLIQGPDTQYFGPGTRLTVL.

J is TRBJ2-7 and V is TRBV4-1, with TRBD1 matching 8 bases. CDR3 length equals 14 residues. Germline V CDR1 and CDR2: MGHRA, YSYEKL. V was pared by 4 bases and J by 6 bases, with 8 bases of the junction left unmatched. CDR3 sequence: CASSRPDRVGEQYF. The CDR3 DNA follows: TGCGCCAGCAGCCGGCCGGACAGGGTGGGCGAGCAGTACTTC.

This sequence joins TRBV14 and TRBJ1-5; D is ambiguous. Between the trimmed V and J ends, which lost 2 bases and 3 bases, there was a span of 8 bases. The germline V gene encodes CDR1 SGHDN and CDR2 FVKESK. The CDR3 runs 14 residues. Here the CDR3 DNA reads TGTGCCAGCAGCCAACGGGGTACCAATCAGCCCCAGCATTTT. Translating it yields CASSQRGTNQPQHF.

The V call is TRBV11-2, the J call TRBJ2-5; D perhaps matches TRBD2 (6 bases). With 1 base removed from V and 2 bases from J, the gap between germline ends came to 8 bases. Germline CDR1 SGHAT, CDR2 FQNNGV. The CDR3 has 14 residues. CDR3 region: CASSLAGGQETQYF. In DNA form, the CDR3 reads TGTGCCAGCAGCTTAGCTGGGGGGCAAGAGACCCAGTACTTC.

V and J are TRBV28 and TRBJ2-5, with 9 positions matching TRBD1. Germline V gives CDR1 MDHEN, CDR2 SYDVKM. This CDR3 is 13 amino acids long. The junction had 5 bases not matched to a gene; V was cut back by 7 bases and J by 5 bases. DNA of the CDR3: TGTGCCAGCAAAAACAGGGGGCGGGAGACCCAGTACTTC. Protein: CASKNRGRETQYF.